The 32 T cell receptor beta chains listed next were all sequenced from one sample in a study of beta chain features in type 1 diabetes. Antigens for these TCRs are unknown. Every bit of the isolated RNA underwent reverse transcription, so sequencing read expressed TCRB transcripts. The data were produced by immunoSEQ multiplex PCR, yet TCRdb's version contains in-frame clones alone and is incomplete. The sample has more than 200,000 clones; 16% are singletons. General observations from the study: People with Type 1 diabetes carried modestly yet significantly shorter TCRB CDR3s in all four CD4+ subsets.

Material: naive CD4+ T cells from blood. The receptor source for this set is a man aged 25-45 years with type 1 diabetes.

V usage is TRBV25-1 and J usage is TRBJ2-7; D is undetermined. The CDR3 has 11 residues. The V end was cut by 8 bases, the J end by 7 bases, with 12 bases between. Looked up from germline, CDR1 is MGHDK and CDR2 is SYGVNS. Written as DNA, the CDR3 is TGTGCCAGCCAATCGTTCGAAGAGCAGTACTTC. This codes for CASQSFEEQYF.

This clone has only a few counts. In nucleotides, the CDR3 is TGCAGCGTTGAAGATCCGGGCCGAGCTAATGAAAAACTGTTTTTT. It translates to CSVEDPGRANEKLFF. The J gene is TRBJ1-4, the V gene TRBV29-1; D ambiguous. The CDR3 loop spans 15 amino acids. Germline values: CDR1 SQVTM, CDR2 ANQGSEA. Trimming cost V 0 bases and J 3 bases, with 11 bases left between them. Full variable domain (rest looked up from reference TRBV29-1 and TRBJ1-4): SAVISQKPSRDICQRGTSLTIQCQVDSQVTMMFWYRQQPGQSLTLIATANQGSEATYESGFVIDKFPISRPNLTFSTLTVSNMSPEDSSIYLCSVEDPGRANEKLFFGSGTQLSVL.

The rearrangement uses TRBV5-4 and TRBJ2-5, with 7 bases that match TRBD2. V gave up 0 bases and J gave up 2 bases; unmatched junction bases: 10. In germline, CDR1 is SGHNT, CDR2 YYREEE (reference sequence). The CDR3 spans 17 residues. The chain's CDR3 is CASSLGQRLAAQETQYF. CDR3 DNA sequence: TGTGCCAGCAGCTTGGGGCAGCGGCTAGCGGCACAAGAGACCCAGTACTTC.

This clone has just a few counts. The chain has TRBV28 and TRBJ1-2; 7 bases align to TRBD1. Germline V gene sequence: CDR1 MDHEN, CDR2 SYDVKM. The V segment lost 3 bases and the J segment 13 bases; nucleotides outside the gene matches: 8. CDR3 length equals 12 residues. The CDR3 DNA reads TGTGCCAGCAGTTTGCCCGGACAGGCCGGCACCTTC. Amino acids: CASSLPGQAGTF.

V usage is TRBV9 and J usage is TRBJ2-3, with D perhaps given as TRBD1 or TRBD2 (5 bases each). CDR1 and CDR2 (germline): SGDLS, YYNGEE. V was cut by 5 bases and J by 6 bases, with 19 bases left in between. CDR3 length: 15 amino acids. Here the CDR3 reads CASSSGTTMGDTQYF. The CDR3 bases are TGTGCCAGCAGTTCCGGGACCACCATGGGGGATACGCAGTATTTT.

The J gene is TRBJ2-5, the V gene TRBV4-3, with TRBD1 matching 7 bases. V was clipped by 4 bases and J by 3 bases; unmatched bases: 8. This CDR3 contains 15 residues. CDR1 and CDR2 (germline): LGHNA, YSLEER. CDR3 protein: CASSPQLTGEETQYF. DNA for the CDR3: TGCGCCAGCAGCCCTCAATTAACAGGGGAAGAGACCCAGTACTTC.

The V gene is TRBV28, the J gene TRBJ2-5; weak D call: TRBD1 (5 bases). The CDR3 has 13 amino acids. V dropped 5 bases and J dropped 5 bases, with 12 bases sitting between them. Germline CDR1 MDHEN, CDR2 SYDVKM. This chain's CDR3 is CASSLGQTETQYF. The CDR3 DNA is TGTGCCAGCAGTCTAGGACAAACGGAGACCCAGTACTTC. The full variable domain, rest sourced from reference TRBV28 and TRBJ2-5, is DVKVTQSSRYLVKRTGEKVFLECVQDMDHENMFWYRQDPGLGLRLIYFSYDVKMKEKGDIPEGYSVSREKKERFSLILESASTNQTSMYLCASSLGQTETQYFGPGTRLLVL.

The J gene is TRBJ2-1, the V gene TRBV7-2; 11 bases are a match to TRBD2. V lost 3 bases, J lost 3 bases, and 1 base stayed unmatched. The germline gives CDR1 SGHTA, CDR2 FQGNSA. The CDR3 totals 15 residues. The CDR3 DNA reads TGTGCCAGCAGCTTGACTAGCGGGAACTACAATGAGCAGTTCTTC. Its protein product is CASSLTSGNYNEQFF.

The chain carries TRBV30 and TRBJ2-4, with 7 bases lining up with TRBD1. V shed 1 base and J 4 bases; nucleotides not matched to a gene: 10. This CDR3 contains 16 residues. The germline V gene has CDR1 GTSNPN and CDR2 SVGIG (reference sequence). The CDR3 loop is CAWSGGDSSGKNIQYF. In DNA form, the CDR3 reads TGTGCCTGGAGTGGAGGGGACAGTTCGGGAAAAAACATTCAGTACTTC.

In its sample, this clone was seen a few times. This chain joins TRBV9 and TRBJ2-5, with TRBD1 identical over 7 bases. Germline assignment: CDR1 SGDLS and CDR2 YYNGEE. The CDR3 consists of 14 residues. Trimming at V came to 0 bases and at J to 4 bases, leaving 3 bases not matched to a gene. The CDR3 loop is CASSVGTGAETQYF. The CDR3 DNA reads as TGTGCCAGCAGCGTAGGAACAGGGGCAGAGACCCAGTACTTC.

The V and J genes are TRBV18 and TRBJ2-1; D is possibly TRBD2 (5 bases). V lost 3 bases to trimming and J lost 7 bases, with 13 bases between them. This CDR3 region has 14 residues. Per germline, CDR1 KGHSH and CDR2 LQKENI. CDR3 DNA: TGTGCCAGCTCACCTCGGACGGGATTGAATGAGCAGTTCTTC. This codes for CASSPRTGLNEQFF.

The chain couples TRBV5-1 to TRBJ2-1; a possible D gene is TRBD2 (6 bases). V lost 5 bases and J lost 1, with 10 bases in between. CDR1 and CDR2 (germline): SGHRS, YFSETQ. This CDR3 is 14 amino acids long. CDR3 in DNA: TGCGCCAGCAGTCTGGAGGGTTCCTACAATGAGCAGTTCTTC. Protein: CASSLEGSYNEQFF.

The chain is built from TRBV29-1 and TRBJ2-1; D possibly corresponds to TRBD1 (6 bases). CDR3 length: 12 amino acids. CDR1 and CDR2 from the germline V gene are SQVTM and ANQGSEA. V lost 3 bases and J 9 bases, leaving 12 bases between the germline ends. The CDR3 DNA sequence: TGCAGCGTTGATAGAGGGGGTGGTGAGCAGTTCTTC. It codes for CSVDRGGGEQFF.

Concerning this clone: Other DNA sequences in the sample encode the same CDR3. The V gene is TRBV29-1, the J gene TRBJ2-3, with D possibly being TRBD1 (6 bases). V was clipped by 4 bases and J by 4 bases, with 9 bases between them. The CDR3 runs 12 residues. From germline, CDR1 is SQVTM and CDR2 ANQGSEA. Written as DNA, the CDR3 is TGCAGCGTTGTACAGGGTGCAGATACGCAGTATTTT. This codes for CSVVQGADTQYF.

The rearrangement links TRBV29-1 to TRBJ2-7; D is undetermined. Germline lookup yields CDR1 SQVTM and CDR2 ANQGSEA. The CDR3 sequence is 14 residues long. V lost 0 bases, J lost 3 bases, and 12 bases lay in between. The CDR3 is CSVEDDVKGYEQYF. CDR3 sequence (DNA): TGCAGCGTTGAAGATGACGTGAAGGGCTACGAGCAGTACTTC.

The rearrangement links TRBV5-6 to TRBJ1-4, with D tentatively TRBD1 (5 bases). The germline gives CDR1 SGHDT, CDR2 YYEEEE. Trimming shortened V by 4 bases and J by 0 bases, and 7 bases separated the two germline ends. The CDR3 is 14 amino acids. The CDR3: CASSPRATNEKLFF. For the CDR3, the DNA is TGTGCCAGCAGCCCCAGGGCAACTAATGAAAAACTGTTTTTT.

The V gene is TRBV30, the J gene TRBJ1-2, with 8 bases that match TRBD1. The CDR3 spans 14 residues. Losses at the gene ends were 3 bases for V and 1 base for J; bases not matched to a gene: 4. Germline V gene sequence: CDR1 GTSNPN, CDR2 SVGIG (reference sequence). In DNA form, the CDR3 reads TGTGCCTGGAGCCGGGACAGGATTAACTATGGCTACACCTTC. Its protein is CAWSRDRINYGYTF. Combining the CDR3 with reference TRBV30 and TRBJ1-2 gives the whole variable domain SQTIHQWPATLVQPVGSPLSLECTVEGTSNPNLYWYRQAAGRGLQLLFYSVGIGQISSEVPQNLSASRPQDRQFILSSKKLLLSDSGFYLCAWSRDRINYGYTFGSGTRLTVV.

The V gene is TRBV28, the J gene TRBJ2-7; D might be TRBD1 (6 bases). The V gene lost 2 bases and the J gene lost 3 bases, with 11 bases spanning the gap. CDR1 is MDHEN, CDR2 SYDVKM, per germline. The CDR3 has 14 residues. The CDR3 coding sequence is TGTGCCAGCAGTTTAGGGACATGGGGCTACGAGCAGTACTTC. Its protein product is CASSLGTWGYEQYF.

The chain recombines TRBV20-1 with TRBJ2-1; D possibly corresponds to TRBD1 (5 bases). This CDR3 is 10 amino acids long. CDR1 is DFQATT and CDR2 is SNEGSKA in the germline V gene (reference sequence). V lost 2 bases and J 9 bases, leaving 5 bases between the germline ends. CDR3 coding DNA: TGCAGTGCTAGAAGGGGTGAGCAGTTCTTC. Translation gives CSARRGEQFF.

The chain uses TRBV14 and TRBJ2-1; possible D gene TRBD2, 6 bases. Germline CDR1 reads SGHDN; CDR2 reads FVKESK. Trimming pared 0 bases from V and 0 bases from J, leaving 9 bases between. The CDR3 is 16 residues long. The chain's CDR3 is CASSQDGGSSYNEQFF. CDR3 DNA: TGTGCCAGCAGCCAAGACGGGGGAAGCTCCTACAATGAGCAGTTCTTC. The full variable domain, its missing parts supplied by reference TRBV14 and TRBJ2-1, is EAGVTQFPSHSVIEKGQTVTLRCDPISGHDNLYWYRRVMGKEIKFLLHFVKESKQDESGMPNNRFLAERTGGTYSTLKVQPAELEDSGVYFCASSQDGGSSYNEQFFGPGTRLTVL.

This clone turned up a few times. The CDR3 spells CSVGLAGGSYNEQFF. CDR3 in DNA: TGCAGCGTTGGACTAGCGGGAGGTTCTTACAATGAGCAGTTCTTC. The chain carries TRBV29-1 and TRBJ2-1, with 13 positions matching TRBD2. V was clipped by 4 bases and J by 4 bases; unmatched bases: 4. This CDR3 spans 15 amino acids. Germline V gene lookup returns CDR1 SQVTM and CDR2 ANQGSEA.

This rearrangement joins TRBV2 to TRBJ2-5; possibly TRBD1 for D (6 bases). This CDR3 comprises 13 residues. V shed 2 bases and J shed 5 bases, with 9 bases lying between them. Germline CDR1 is SNHLY and CDR2 is FYNNEI. The CDR3: CASSERGSETQYF. Here the CDR3 DNA reads TGTGCCAGCAGTGAAAGGGGGAGTGAGACCCAGTACTTC.

This clone was counted between two and nine times. Just one base apart from a much larger clone, this may be a read error. Other DNA sequences in this sample translate to the same CDR3. The J gene is TRBJ2-5, the V gene TRBV2, with D uncertain. The V end was cut by 8 bases, the J end by 1 base, with 5 bases between. Per the germline V gene, CDR1 is SNHLY and CDR2 is FYNNEI. The CDR3 is 11 residues long. The CDR3 nucleotides are TGTGCCAGCTCCCCCCAAGAGACCCAGTACTTC. It yields the protein CASSPQETQYF.

This chain links TRBV29-1 with TRBJ2-7; no reliable D call. Deletions cut 4 bases from V and 6 bases from J, with 16 bases between. The CDR3 loop spans 13 amino acids. Germline V gene lookup returns CDR1 SQVTM and CDR2 ANQGSEA. CDR3 DNA: TGCAGCGTTGTAGTCCAGGCCGGCCTCGAGCAGTACTTC. Protein: CSVVVQAGLEQYF.

This clone was picked up a small number of times. The chain is built from TRBV18 and TRBJ2-7; TRBD1 agrees at 12 bases. This CDR3 has 15 residues. Germline CDR1 and CDR2: KGHSH and LQKENI. V gave up 5 bases and J gave up 4 bases; unmatched junction bases: 6. The CDR3 DNA reads TGTGCCAGCTCATCCGGGACAGGGGGCTGGTACGAGCAGTACTTC. It translates to CASSSGTGGWYEQYF.

V usage is TRBV6-5 and J usage is TRBJ1-1, with 8 bases aligning to TRBD1. This CDR3 is 16 amino acids long. V was pared by 2 bases and J by 8 bases, with 13 bases of the junction left unmatched. CDR1 and CDR2 from the germline V gene are MNHEY and SVGAGI. The CDR3 reads CASSYLKGQGAVEAFF. The CDR3 DNA reads as TGTGCCAGCAGTTACCTCAAAGGACAGGGAGCTGTCGAAGCTTTCTTT.

J is TRBJ2-1 and V is TRBV19; 12 bases map to TRBD2. V was pared by 2 bases and J by 7 bases, with 3 bases of the junction left unmatched. This CDR3 comprises 15 residues. The germline V gene encodes CDR1 LNHDA and CDR2 SQIVND (reference sequence). Here the CDR3 DNA reads TGTGCCAGTAGTATATCGACTAGCGGGAGAAATGAGCAGTTCTTC. Translated: CASSISTSGRNEQFF.

A few counts support this clone. The rearrangement links TRBV7-9 to TRBJ2-4; 9 nucleotides match TRBD2. V shed 7 bases and J 7 bases; nucleotides not matched to a gene: 5. The germline CDR1 and CDR2 sequences are SEHNR and FQNEAQ (reference sequence). The CDR3 covers 13 residues. CDR3 in amino acids: CASKLAGWNIQYF. DNA of the CDR3: TGTGCCAGCAAACTAGCGGGCTGGAACATTCAGTACTTC. Complete variable domain (other parts from reference TRBV7-9 and TRBJ2-4): DTGVSQNPRHKITKRGQNVTFRCDPISEHNRLYWYRQTLGQGPEFLTYFQNEAQLEKSRLLSDRFSAERPKGSFSTLEIQRTEQGDSAMYLCASKLAGWNIQYFGAGTRLSVL.

The chain joins TRBV7-3 to TRBJ2-7, with 7 nucleotides matching TRBD2. The J segment lost 4 bases and the V segment lost 2 bases, leaving 5 bases of the junction unmatched. Germline-derived CDR1 and CDR2 are SGHTA and FQGTGA. This CDR3 region has 14 residues. The CDR3 protein is CASSLGGRGYEQYF. CDR3 nucleotides: TGTGCCAGCAGCTTAGGCGGGAGAGGGTACGAGCAGTACTTC.

This clone was observed a handful of times. This chain uses TRBV13 with TRBJ1-1; 7 bases align to TRBD1. V was clipped by 5 bases and J by 2 bases; unmatched bases: 5. In germline, CDR1 is PRHDT, CDR2 FYEKMQ (reference sequence). This CDR3 is 14 amino acids long. CDR3: CASSLYRGNTEAFF. For the CDR3, the DNA is TGTGCCAGCAGCCTTTACAGGGGTAACACTGAAGCTTTCTTT.

This clone has only a few counts. The rearrangement links TRBV30 to TRBJ1-1; D unclear. This CDR3 has 12 residues. Germline V CDR1 and CDR2: GTSNPN, SVGIG (reference sequence). V gave up 3 bases and J gave up 1 base, with 6 bases separating them. The CDR3, as DNA: TGTGCCTGGAGAGGACCGAACACTGAAGCTTTCTTT. It encodes CAWRGPNTEAFF.

This clone turned up a few times. CDR3 nucleotides: TGCGCCAGCAGCAAGGACCCGATTATCAGTGAGCAGTTCTTC. Its translation is CASSKDPIISEQFF. The chain joins TRBV5-1 to TRBJ2-1; D gene unclear. Germline assignment: CDR1 SGHRS and CDR2 YFSETQ. V dropped 4 bases and J dropped 9 bases, with 17 bases sitting between them. This CDR3 comprises 14 residues. Variable domain in full (rest from reference TRBV5-1 and TRBJ2-1): KAGVTQTPRYLIKTRGQQVTLSCSPISGHRSVSWYQQTPGQGLQFLFEYFSETQRNKGNFPGRFSGRQFSNSRSEMNVSTLELGDSALYLCASSKDPIISEQFFGPGTRLTVL.